Listed below are T cell receptor beta chains from one sample, sequenced in a study of T cell responses to AZD1222 COVID-19 vaccine. TCRdb's copy holds only in-frame clones and misses some; the assay was immunoSEQ multiplex PCR. Of about 130,000 clones listed, just under 95% were seen once; the top ten hold approximately 6.8%. The sample consisted of peripheral blood, taken 28 days after the second AZD1222 dose. These receptors were obtained from an adult who received the AZD1222 COVID-19 vaccine. The CDR3 runs from the conserved cysteine through the conserved F or W. D genes are given only for firm matches. Size values are once, few and many counts, or a class for expanded clones, and some rows have none.

TRBV15	-	TRBJ1-5	TRBD1	TGTGCCACCAGCAGGGGGACAGTCAATCAGCCCCAGCATTTT	CATSRGTVNQPQHF
TRBV30	-	TRBJ1-6	-	TGTGCCTGGAGATCCCAGGGGAATTCACCCCTCCACTTT	CAWRSQGNSPLHF
TRBV6-2/TRBV6-3	-	TRBJ2-6	-	TGTGCCAGCAGTTACTCGTATGGAGTCCCTGGGGCCAACGTCCTGACTTTC	CASSYSYGVPGANVLTF
TRBV12-3/TRBV12-4	-	TRBJ1-6	-	TGTGCCAGCAGTTCCCCGTACGACTCACCCCTCCACTTT	CASSSPYDSPLHF
TRBV7-2	-	TRBJ1-2	-	TGTGCCAGCAGCTCCGGGCATGGTGGCTACACCTTC	CASSSGHGGYTF
TRBV10-3	-	TRBJ2-2	-	TGTGCCACCCAGGGGTTTTGGAACACCGGGGAGCTGTTTTTT	CATQGFWNTGELFF
TRBV11-2	-	TRBJ1-4	-	TGTGCCAGCAGCTTAGTAGGGGGAACTAATGAAAAACTGTTTTTT	CASSLVGGTNEKLFF
TRBV5-1	-	TRBJ1-2	-	TGCGCCAGCAGCTTGGCAGGTAGCAATGGCTACACCTTC	CASSLAGSNGYTF
TRBV19	-	TRBJ1-1	-	TGTGCCAGTAGTATAGTAGGAGGCGGGGGCACTGAAGCTTTCTTT	CASSIVGGGGTEAFF
TRBV7-2	few	TRBJ1-6	-	TGTGCCAGCAGCTTAGGGCCTCACAGACTGAATTCACCCCTCCACTTT	CASSLGPHRLNSPLHF
TRBV19	-	TRBJ1-2	TRBD1	TGTGCCAGTAGTATTCGGGGACAGGGTGACAACTATGGCTACACCTTC	CASSIRGQGDNYGYTF
TRBV2	-	TRBJ1-1	TRBD1	TGTGCCAGCAGTGGACAGGGCGAAGCTTTCTTT	CASSGQGEAFF
TRBV4-3	-	TRBJ1-2	-	TGCGCCAGCAGCCAAGATGGTGGTAGCTATGGCTACACCTTC	CASSQDGGSYGYTF
TRBV6-5	once	TRBJ1-4	-	TGTGCCAGCAGTTACGGTACAACGGGGAGAGATGAAAAACTGTTTTTT	CASSYGTTGRDEKLFF
TRBV7-9	-	TRBJ1-1	-	TGTGCCAGCAGCTTAGCGCAGGGAAACACTGAAGCTTTCTTT	CASSLAQGNTEAFF
TRBV30	once	TRBJ2-5	-	TGTGCCTGGAGTTTGGGCTTTTGGGGGGAGACCCAGTACTTC	CAWSLGFWGETQYF
TRBV19	-	TRBJ1-4	-	TGTGCCAGTAGTAAGATCCGGCCAACTAATGAAAAACTGTTTTTT	CASSKIRPTNEKLFF
TRBV2	once	TRBJ1-4	-	TGTGCCAGCACCTCGGATCACGATAATGAAAAACTGTTTTTT	CASTSDHDNEKLFF
TRBV6-5	-	TRBJ2-2	-	TGTGCCAGCAGGCCCGGACAGATAAACACCGGGGAGCTGTTTTTT	CASRPGQINTGELFF
TRBV3-1/TRBV3-2	-	TRBJ2-7	TRBD2	TGTGCCAGCAGCCAAGATTTGGGGGGGAACTACGCGCAGTACTTC	CASSQDLGGNYAQYF
TRBV29-1	-	TRBJ1-5	-	TGCAGCGCCGTCATTGGGGCTACAGGAGTTGGTCAGCCCCAGCATTTT	CSAVIGATGVGQPQHF
TRBV18	-	TRBJ1-1	TRBD1	TGTGCCAGCTCACCAACCCAACAGGGGCTGGTTACTGAAGCTTTCTTT	CASSPTQQGLVTEAFF
TRBV19	-	TRBJ1-4	-	TGTGCCAGTAGTCCCATCGGGGAAAAACTGTTTTTT	CASSPIGEKLFF
TRBV7-8	-	TRBJ2-7	TRBD1	TGTGCCAGCAGCTTCACAGGGGGAAGCTACGAGCAGTACTTC	CASSFTGGSYEQYF
TRBV19	-	TRBJ2-5	TRBD2	TGTGCCAGTAGTATCGGACTAGCGGGGGGGCAAGAGACCCAGTACTTC	CASSIGLAGGQETQYF
TRBV13	-	TRBJ1-2	-	TGTGCCAGCAGCTTAGGCCGTGGTAACTATGGCTACACCTTC	CASSLGRGNYGYTF
TRBV28	-	TRBJ2-1	-	TGTGCCAGCAGTTTAGGAGGTGGTTCTGAGCAGTTCTTC	CASSLGGGSEQFF
TRBV30	-	TRBJ2-1	-	TGTGCCTGGAGCGTTACAGGGTTGGGGGACAATGAGCAGTTCTTC	CAWSVTGLGDNEQFF
TRBV4-1	once	TRBJ2-7	TRBD2	TGCGCCAGCAGCCCCCGCACTAGCGGGACCTACGAGCAGTACTTC	CASSPRTSGTYEQYF
TRBV30	-	TRBJ1-5	-	TGTGCCTGGAGTGTACGAGGGGGATACGATCAGCCCCAGCATTTT	CAWSVRGGYDQPQHF
TRBV19	-	TRBJ2-7	TRBD2	TGTGCCACCTCAGCGGGGGGCTCCTACGAGCAGTACTTC	CATSAGGSYEQYF
TRBV5-1	-	TRBJ1-3	TRBD1	TGCGCCAGCAGCAAAGGTCCAGGGGGCTCTGGAAACACCATATATTTT	CASSKGPGGSGNTIYF
TRBV6-5	-	TRBJ2-2	-	TGTGCCAGCAGTCCGACAGGGAACACCGGGGAGCTGTTTTTT	CASSPTGNTGELFF
TRBV4-1	once	TRBJ2-2	-	TGCGCCAGCAGCCGACAGAACACCGGGGAGCTGTTTTTT	CASSRQNTGELFF
TRBV7-9	-	TRBJ2-4	TRBD1	TGTGCCAGCAGCGCTCCGACAGGGAAAAACATTCAGTACTTC	CASSAPTGKNIQYF
TRBV24-1	-	TRBJ1-5	-	TGTGCCACCCCTCCCCCAACAGGGTCCGGTCAGCCCCAGCATTTT	CATPPPTGSGQPQHF
TRBV10-3	-	TRBJ1-1	TRBD1	TGTGCCATCAGTCGCCGACAGGGGGTAAACACTGAAGCTTTCTTT	CAISRRQGVNTEAFF
TRBV27	-	TRBJ1-1	TRBD1	TGTGCCAGCAGCCCGGGACAGGGACGCGAGGGGACTGAAGCTTTCTTT	CASSPGQGREGTEAFF
TRBV3-1/TRBV3-2	-	TRBJ2-1	TRBD1	TGTGCCAGCAGCCAGGGGACAGGGGGAAACAATGAGCAGTTCTTC	CASSQGTGGNNEQFF
TRBV30	-	TRBJ2-7	TRBD2	TGCGCGGGAGGCGGGGGCTCCTACGAGCAGTACTTC	CAGGGGSYEQYF
TRBV28	-	TRBJ2-4	-	TGTGCCAGCAGTTTAATTCGCTTGGGCAGGCCCCCGGTTAACATTCAGTACTTC	CASSLIRLGRPPVNIQYF
TRBV6-5	-	TRBJ2-7	-	TGTGCCAGCCGCGCGGGATTTAGTTCGGGCGAGCAGTACTTC	CASRAGFSSGEQYF
TRBV11-3	-	TRBJ1-2	-	TGTGCCAGCAGCGCGCACGGGACCTCCTATGGCTACACCTTC	CASSAHGTSYGYTF
TRBV4-1	once	TRBJ2-7	TRBD2	TGCGCCAGCAGCCAAGATCCCCTAGCGGGGGGGGGCTACGAGCAGTACTTC	CASSQDPLAGGGYEQYF
TRBV19	-	TRBJ1-1	TRBD1	TGTGCCAGTAGTAATAGGGGGACAGGGGACACTGAAGCTTTCTTT	CASSNRGTGDTEAFF
TRBV19	-	TRBJ1-6	TRBD1	TGTGCCAGTAGTTTACAGGGGAATAATTCACCCCTCCACTTT	CASSLQGNNSPLHF
TRBV7-9	-	TRBJ1-5	-	TGTGCCAGCAGCTTAGGGGGAGCGGGGTATCAGCCCCAGCATTTT	CASSLGGAGYQPQHF
TRBV5-1	-	TRBJ1-5	-	TGCGCCAGCAGCTTGTCAGGGGCGGGCAATCAGCCCCAGCATTTT	CASSLSGAGNQPQHF